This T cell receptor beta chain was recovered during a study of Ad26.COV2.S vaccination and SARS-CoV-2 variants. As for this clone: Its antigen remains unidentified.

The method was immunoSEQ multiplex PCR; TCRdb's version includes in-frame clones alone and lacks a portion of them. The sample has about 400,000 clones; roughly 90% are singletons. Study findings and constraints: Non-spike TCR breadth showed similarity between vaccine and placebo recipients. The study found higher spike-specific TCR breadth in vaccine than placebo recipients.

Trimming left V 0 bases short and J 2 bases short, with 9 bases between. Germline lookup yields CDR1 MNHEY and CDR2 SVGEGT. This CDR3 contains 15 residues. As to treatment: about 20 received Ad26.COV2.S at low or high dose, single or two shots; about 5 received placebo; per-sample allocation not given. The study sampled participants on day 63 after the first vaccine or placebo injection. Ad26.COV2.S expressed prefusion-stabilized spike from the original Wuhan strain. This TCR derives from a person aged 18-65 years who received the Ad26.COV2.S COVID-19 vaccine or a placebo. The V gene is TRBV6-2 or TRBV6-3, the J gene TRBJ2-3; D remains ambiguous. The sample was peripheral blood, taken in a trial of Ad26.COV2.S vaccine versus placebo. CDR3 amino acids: CASSYSWVYTDTQYF. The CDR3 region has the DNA TGTGCCAGCAGTTACTCTTGGGTTTACACAGATACGCAGTATTTT.